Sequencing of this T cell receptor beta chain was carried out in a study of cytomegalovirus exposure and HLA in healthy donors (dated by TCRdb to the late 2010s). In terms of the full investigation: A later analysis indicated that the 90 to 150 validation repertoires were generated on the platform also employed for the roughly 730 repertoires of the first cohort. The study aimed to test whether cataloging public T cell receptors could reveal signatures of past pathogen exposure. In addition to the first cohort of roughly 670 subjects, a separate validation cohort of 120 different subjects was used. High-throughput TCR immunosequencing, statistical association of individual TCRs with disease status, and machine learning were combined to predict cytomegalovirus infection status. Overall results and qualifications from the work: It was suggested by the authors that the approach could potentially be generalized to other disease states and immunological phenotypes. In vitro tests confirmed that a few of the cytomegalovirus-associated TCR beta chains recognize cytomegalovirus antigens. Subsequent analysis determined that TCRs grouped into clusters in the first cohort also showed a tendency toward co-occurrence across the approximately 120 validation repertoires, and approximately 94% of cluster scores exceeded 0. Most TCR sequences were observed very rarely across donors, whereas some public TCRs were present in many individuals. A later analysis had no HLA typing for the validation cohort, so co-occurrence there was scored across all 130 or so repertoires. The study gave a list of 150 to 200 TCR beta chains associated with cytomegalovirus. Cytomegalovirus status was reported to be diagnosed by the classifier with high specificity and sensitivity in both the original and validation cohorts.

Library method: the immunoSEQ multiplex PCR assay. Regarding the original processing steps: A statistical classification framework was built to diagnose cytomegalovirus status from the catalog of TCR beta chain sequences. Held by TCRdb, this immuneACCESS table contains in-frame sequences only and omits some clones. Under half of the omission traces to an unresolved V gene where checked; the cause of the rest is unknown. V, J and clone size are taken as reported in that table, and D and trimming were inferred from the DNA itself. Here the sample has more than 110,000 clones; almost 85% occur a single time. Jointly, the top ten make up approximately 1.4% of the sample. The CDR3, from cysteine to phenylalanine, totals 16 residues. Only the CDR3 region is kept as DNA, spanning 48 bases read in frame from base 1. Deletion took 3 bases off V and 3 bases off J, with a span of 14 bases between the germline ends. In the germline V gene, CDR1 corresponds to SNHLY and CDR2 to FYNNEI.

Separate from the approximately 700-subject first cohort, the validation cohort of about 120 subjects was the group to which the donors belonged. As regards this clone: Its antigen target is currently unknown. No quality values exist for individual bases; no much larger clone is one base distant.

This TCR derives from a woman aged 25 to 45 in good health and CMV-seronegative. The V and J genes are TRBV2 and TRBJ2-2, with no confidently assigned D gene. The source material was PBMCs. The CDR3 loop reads CASSEAVARDTGELFF. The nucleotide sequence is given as TGTGCCAGCAGTGAGGCCGTGGCTAGAGACACCGGGGAGCTGTTTTTT.